This record concerns one T cell receptor (beta chain) sequence. Germline values: CDR1 SGHVS, CDR2 FNYEAQ. The V and J ends lost 3 bases and 1 base respectively, with 12 bases between them. This CDR3 contains 16 residues. These data come from a study of CD8+CD57+ T cells in acquired aplastic anemia. The template used for profiling TCR beta VDJ and CDR3 was genomic DNA. One entry per CDR3 protein results from TCRdb running MiXCR on the reads. The sample records around 190,000 distinct CDR3 sequences, over 60% being singletons. The rearrangement links TRBV7-6 to TRBJ2-2, with D possibly being TRBD1 (5 bases). The sequence was obtained from a human donor in good health. Sequencing was carried out using sorted CD4+, CD8+, or CD8+CD57+ T cells (not recorded which) from PBMCs. The CDR3 DNA reads as TGTGCCAGCAGCTTGAACTTCGGACAGAACACCGGGGAGCTGTTTTTT. Translation gives CASSLNFGQNTGELFF.